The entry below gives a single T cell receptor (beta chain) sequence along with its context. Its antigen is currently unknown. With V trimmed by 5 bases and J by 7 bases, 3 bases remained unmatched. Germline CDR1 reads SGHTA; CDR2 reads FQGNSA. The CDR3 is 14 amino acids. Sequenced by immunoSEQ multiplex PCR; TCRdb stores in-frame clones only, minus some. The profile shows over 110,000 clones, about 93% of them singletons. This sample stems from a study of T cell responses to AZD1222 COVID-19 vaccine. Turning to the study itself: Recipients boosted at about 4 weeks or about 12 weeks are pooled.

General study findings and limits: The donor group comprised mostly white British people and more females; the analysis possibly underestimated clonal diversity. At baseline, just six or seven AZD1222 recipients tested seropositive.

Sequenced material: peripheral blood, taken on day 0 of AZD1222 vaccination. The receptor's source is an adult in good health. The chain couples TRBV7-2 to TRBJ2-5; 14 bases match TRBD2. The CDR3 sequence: CASSPGLAGGTQYF. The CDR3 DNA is TGTGCCAGCAGCCCCGGACTAGCGGGAGGGACCCAGTACTTC.